The entry that follows covers one TCR beta chain sequence. What it recognizes is unknown. This sample was taken from a study of T cell responses to AZD1222 COVID-19 vaccine. About the research overall: Pooling of second doses given at about 4 or about 12 weeks was done. General study points: Researchers took repertoire samples only after the peak T cell response had come. Donors skewed white British and female; clonal diversity was possibly underestimated.

The V gene lost 3 bases and the J gene lost 1 base, with 10 bases spanning the gap. Germline V gene lookup returns CDR1 SEHNR and CDR2 FQNEAQ (reference sequence). The CDR3 extends over 15 amino acids. The method was immunoSEQ multiplex PCR; TCRdb's version includes in-frame clones alone and lacks a portion of them. The repertoire has about 130,000 clones, roughly 93% of them found once; the top ten carry about 3%. V gene TRBV7-9 combines with J gene TRBJ2-1; TRBD2 is a possible D gene (6 bases). The receptor comes from an adult in good health. The sequenced sample was peripheral blood, obtained on day 0 of AZD1222 vaccination. DNA of the CDR3: TGTGCCAGCAGCTTCAGACTAGGATCCTACAATGAGCAGTTCTTC. Translated, it gives CASSFRLGSYNEQFF.